This TCR beta chain was identified in a study of cytomegalovirus exposure and HLA in healthy donors. General study findings and limits: Reports state that TCR beta sequences accurately predicted most subjects' HLA-A and HLA-B alleles. Cytomegalovirus status was reportedly diagnosed by the classifier with high specificity and sensitivity. Most TCR sequences were uncommon, yet certain public TCRs appeared in many donors.

On this clone: What it binds is unknown.

It was with 60 Vbeta and 13 Jbeta primers that the PCR ran. Original processing methods: Later reanalysis found 80 million or so unique TCR beta chains, around 10 million of them shared. TCRdb's table, derived via immunoSEQ multiplex PCR, lists solely in-frame clones and lacks some. V, J and clone size are those of that table, while D and trimming were read from the DNA. The repertoire consists of approximately 210,000 clones, with over 80% occurring once and the leading ten covering roughly a tenth. The CDR3 has 17 amino acids. The chain employs TRBV21-1 and TRBJ2-7; TRBD2 is taken as the D call from the table, unchecked against the DNA. TRBV21-1 is a pseudogene locus. Sequencing was done on a sample of PBMCs. The TCR sequence derives from a woman between 50 and 59 years old in good health and CMV-seropositive. The CDR3 DNA follows: TGTGCCAGCAGCAAAGCGGAAGAGGGAGGCGGCTCCTACGAGCAGTACTTC. Translation gives CASSKAEEGGGSYEQYF.